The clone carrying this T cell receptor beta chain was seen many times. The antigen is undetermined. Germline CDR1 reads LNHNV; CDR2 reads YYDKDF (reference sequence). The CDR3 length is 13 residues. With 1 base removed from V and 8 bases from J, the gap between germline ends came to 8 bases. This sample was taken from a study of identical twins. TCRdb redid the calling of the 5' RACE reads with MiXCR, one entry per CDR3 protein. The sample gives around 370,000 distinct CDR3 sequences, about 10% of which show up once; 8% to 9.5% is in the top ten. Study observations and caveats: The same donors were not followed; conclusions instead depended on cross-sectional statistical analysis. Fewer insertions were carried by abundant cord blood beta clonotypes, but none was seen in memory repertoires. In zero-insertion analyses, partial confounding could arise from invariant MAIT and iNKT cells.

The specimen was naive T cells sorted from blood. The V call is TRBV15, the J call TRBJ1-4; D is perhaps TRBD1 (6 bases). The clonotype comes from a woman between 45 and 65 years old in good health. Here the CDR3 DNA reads TGTGCCACCAGCAGAGGGACAGAAGAAAAACTGTTTTTT. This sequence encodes CATSRGTEEKLFF. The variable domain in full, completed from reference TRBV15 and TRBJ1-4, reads DAMVIQNPRYQVTQFGKPVTLSCSQTLNHNVMYWYQQKSSQAPKLLFHYYDKDFNNEADTPDNFQSRRPNTSFCFLDIRSPGLGDTAMYLCATSRGTEEKLFFGSGTQLSVL.